This entry is about one T cell receptor (beta chain). This sample stems from a study of T cell changes during pregnancy in multiple sclerosis. The junction had 4 bases not matched to a gene; V was cut back by 5 bases and J by 10 bases. The CDR3 sequence is 12 residues long. Germline V gives CDR1 SGDLS, CDR2 YYNGEE. Clones were read by immunoSEQ multiplex PCR, and TCRdb kept only the in-frame ones, dropping some. The profile shows about 100,000 clones, around 92% of them singletons. The chain combines TRBV9 with TRBJ2-1, with 9 bases identical to TRBD2. The sequence was obtained from a female donor with multiple sclerosis, enrolled in a pregnancy study. The material was peripheral blood, obtained after pregnancy. The CDR3 DNA reads as TGTGCCAGCAGTTCCGGACTAGCGGAGCAGTTCTTC. Translation gives CASSSGLAEQFF.